These T cell receptor beta chains were read from a single sample in a study of cytomegalovirus exposure and HLA in healthy donors. Assay: immunoSEQ multiplex PCR; the TCRdb copy retains only in-frame clones and omits some. Seen here are 90,000 to 120,000 clones, over 75% observed once, and the top ten hold 4.2%. Material for sequencing was PBMCs. The receptors derive from a male donor in good health and CMV-seronegative. The CDR3 runs from the conserved cysteine through the conserved F or W. D genes are given only for firm matches. A row's size may be missing; if present it is once, few, many or a size class.

j_call	v_call	cdr3_length	clone_size	d_call	cdr3_nt	cdr3_aa
TRBJ2-2	TRBV5-1	15	-	TRBD2	TGCGCCAGCAGCTTATGGCTAGCGGGAGGCGGAGAGCTGTTTTTT	CASSLWLAGGGELFF
TRBJ2-2	TRBV6-6	15	once	TRBD2	TGTGCCAGCAGCTATAGCGGGGGAAACACCGGGGAGCTGTTTTTT	CASSYSGGNTGELFF
TRBJ2-7	TRBV27	14	-	-	TGTGCCAGCAGTCTAAGACAGGAAACCTACGAGCAGTACTTC	CASSLRQETYEQYF
TRBJ2-7	TRBV6-1	13	-	-	TGTGCCAGCAGTGAGGACAGCCCCTACGAGCAGTACTTC	CASSEDSPYEQYF
TRBJ2-4	TRBV4-1	16	-	-	TGCGCCAGCAGCCCCGGGATCCTGGGGGCCAAAAACATTCAGTACTTC	CASSPGILGAKNIQYF
TRBJ2-2	TRBV5-1	17	-	-	TGCGCCAGCAGCTTAAATATACCCGGGACACCCTTAGGGGAGCTGTTTTTT	CASSLNIPGTPLGELFF
TRBJ1-3	TRBV19	17	-	-	TGTGCCAGTAAAGACAGCTTAAGATGGGGCTCTGGAAACACCATATATTTT	CASKDSLRWGSGNTIYF
TRBJ1-1	TRBV6-1	16	-	-	TGTGCCAGCAGTGCTCAGGGTCTTGCAGATCCCACTGAAGCTTTCTTT	CASSAQGLADPTEAFF
TRBJ2-7	TRBV19	16	-	TRBD2	TGTGCCAGTAGTAGGGCGAGCGGGAGTCGTGGTAGGGAGCAGTACTTC	CASSRASGSRGREQYF
TRBJ1-2	TRBV27	14	few	-	TGTGCCAGCAGGGCCTTAGGTGGGCAAGGCGGCTACACCTTC	CASRALGGQGGYTF
TRBJ2-5	TRBV5-1	19	-	TRBD2	TGCGCCAGCAGCCCGGGACTAGCGGGAGGGCCGGTCGCCTTAGAGACCCAGTACTTC	CASSPGLAGGPVALETQYF
TRBJ2-5	TRBV27	13	-	-	TGTGCCAGCAGTTCGCGGGTGCAAGAGACCCAGTACTTC	CASSSRVQETQYF
TRBJ1-5	TRBV6-1	14	-	TRBD1	TGTGCCAGCAGTGACGGGACAGGGCATCAGCCCCAGCATTTT	CASSDGTGHQPQHF
TRBJ2-2	TRBV28	15	-	TRBD2	TGTGCCAGCAGTGAGGGACTAGCGAGAACCGGGGAGCTGTTTTTT	CASSEGLARTGELFF
TRBJ1-5	TRBV25-1	15	-	-	TGTGCCAGCAGTCCCTCCCAGGGAATTGATCAGCCCCAGCATTTT	CASSPSQGIDQPQHF
TRBJ1-1	TRBV7-9	12	-	-	TGTGCCAGCACACAAATGAACACTGAAGCTTTCTTT	CASTQMNTEAFF
TRBJ2-5	TRBV5-6	17	-	TRBD1	TGTGCCAGCAGCCCAACCAATTTCGGGACAGTGCCTAGGGAGCAGTACTTC	CASSPTNFGTVPREQYF
TRBJ2-7	TRBV6-5	14	-	TRBD1	TGTGCCAGCAGGAGAGGGACAGGGGTTTACGAGCAGTACTTC	CASRRGTGVYEQYF
TRBJ1-1	TRBV25-1	18	-	-	TGTGCCAGCAGTGAATATAGTTGGGACTACCCATTGAACACTGAAGCTTTCTTT	CASSEYSWDYPLNTEAFF
TRBJ1-1	TRBV7-9	14	-	-	TGTGCCAGCAGCCCACCGGGACAGAACACTGAAGCTTTCTTT	CASSPPGQNTEAFF
TRBJ2-5	TRBV7-3	14	-	TRBD2	TGTGCCAGCAGCTTAGGAGGCGGGGGAGAAACCCAGTACTTC	CASSLGGGGETQYF
TRBJ2-7	TRBV7-3	17	-	TRBD2	TGTGCCAGCAGCCCTGGACTAGCGGGGACCGCTTCCTACGAGCAGTACTTC	CASSPGLAGTASYEQYF